This T cell receptor beta chain was identified in a study of CD8 T cells in ankylosing spondylitis. This clonotype was observed many times. What it recognizes is unknown. TCRdb itself ran the 5' RACE reads through MiXCR, one entry per CDR3 protein. The sample consists of about 340,000 distinct CDR3 sequences, less than 9.5% of them appearing once. Study-level findings and limits: Peripheral blood held disease-linked clones only at relatively low frequency, and these were CD8+. There was a TCR beta motif, made of eight highly homologous variants, that appeared characteristic of ankylosing spondylitis blood. Prior work had noted some motif variants in reactive arthritis blood and synovial fluid. Reportedly, disease-linked clones are significantly enriched in ankylosing spondylitis patients' matched synovial fluid.

The material sequenced was blood, either unsorted or a sorted T cell fraction (not recorded which). The sequence was obtained from a male donor with ankylosing spondylitis.

CDR3 nucleotide sequence: TGTGCCAGCAGCTCGACCGGGACGGGGATCACCGGGGAGCTGTTTTTT. Its translation is CASSSTGTGITGELFF. This chain joins TRBV7-9 and TRBJ2-2; D is tentatively TRBD1 or TRBD2 (5 bases each). Looked up from germline, CDR1 is SEHNR and CDR2 is FQNEAQ (reference sequence). Trimming stripped 4 bases from V and 4 bases from J, with 16 bases between. The CDR3 is 16 amino acids.